Reported below is one T cell receptor (beta chain). CDR3 length equals 13 residues. Measured with immunoSEQ multiplex PCR; TCRdb has only the in-frame clones, and not every one. Of around 100,000 clones in the sample, 89% were seen once. These data come from a study of OX40 agonist ivuxolimab in advanced cancers. The receptor was derived from an adult with an advanced solid tumor such as melanoma, head and neck, liver or kidney cancer. This specimen was CD4+ or CD8+ T cells sorted from blood, taken in a trial of the OX40 agonist ivuxolimab. This sequence joins TRBV12-2 and TRBJ1-2; the table's D call, TRBD1, has no DNA check behind it. TRBV12-2 is a pseudogene locus. The CDR3 sequence: CASRRQTSYGYTF. The CDR3 DNA sequence: TGTGCAAGTCGCCGACAGACCTCCTATGGCTACACCTTC.